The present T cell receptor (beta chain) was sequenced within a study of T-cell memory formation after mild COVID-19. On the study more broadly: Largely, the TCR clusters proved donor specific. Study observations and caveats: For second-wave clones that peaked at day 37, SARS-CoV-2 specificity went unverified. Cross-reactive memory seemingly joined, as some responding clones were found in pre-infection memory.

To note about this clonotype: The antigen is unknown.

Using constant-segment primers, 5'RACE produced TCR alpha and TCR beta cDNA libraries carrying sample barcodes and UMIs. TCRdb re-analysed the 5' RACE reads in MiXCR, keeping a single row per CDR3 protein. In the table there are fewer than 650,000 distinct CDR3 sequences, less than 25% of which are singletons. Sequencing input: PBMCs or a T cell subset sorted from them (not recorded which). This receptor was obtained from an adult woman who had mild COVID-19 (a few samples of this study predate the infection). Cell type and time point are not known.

The CDR3 sequence is CASSLKTSHGGTDTQYF. CDR3 nucleotide sequence: TGTGCCAGCAGCCTGAAGACCTCCCACGGGGGCACAGATACGCAGTATTTT. The rearrangement links TRBV7-2 to TRBJ2-3, with a weak D call TRBD2 (5 bases). V lost 5 bases, J lost 1 base, and 19 bases lay in between. This CDR3 has 17 amino acids. Germline V gives CDR1 SGHTA, CDR2 FQGNSA.